The clone carrying this T cell receptor beta chain showed up many times. The sample belongs to a study of CD8 T cells in ankylosing spondylitis. In germline, CDR1 is SGHRS, CDR2 YFSETQ. The CDR3 contains 16 residues. Germline trimming cut 2 bases from V and 5 bases from J; bases unmatched to any gene: 7. TCRdb redid the calling of the 5' RACE reads with MiXCR, one entry per CDR3 protein. The sample lists about 31,000 distinct CDR3 sequences, roughly 7.2% occurring once. J is TRBJ2-1 and V is TRBV5-1; TRBD2 matches 10 bases. Sequenced input: blood, either unsorted or a sorted T cell fraction (not recorded which). The receptor was isolated from a male donor with ankylosing spondylitis or in good health (not recorded which). The CDR3 sequence: CASSFPRTSGNNEQFF. For the CDR3, the DNA is TGCGCCAGCAGCTTCCCTCGGACTAGCGGAAACAATGAGCAGTTCTTC. The entire variable domain, with the rest obtained from reference TRBV5-1 and TRBJ2-1, is as follows: KAGVTQTPRYLIKTRGQQVTLSCSPISGHRSVSWYQQTPGQGLQFLFEYFSETQRNKGNFPGRFSGRQFSNSRSEMNVSTLELGDSALYLCASSFPRTSGNNEQFFGPGTRLTVL.